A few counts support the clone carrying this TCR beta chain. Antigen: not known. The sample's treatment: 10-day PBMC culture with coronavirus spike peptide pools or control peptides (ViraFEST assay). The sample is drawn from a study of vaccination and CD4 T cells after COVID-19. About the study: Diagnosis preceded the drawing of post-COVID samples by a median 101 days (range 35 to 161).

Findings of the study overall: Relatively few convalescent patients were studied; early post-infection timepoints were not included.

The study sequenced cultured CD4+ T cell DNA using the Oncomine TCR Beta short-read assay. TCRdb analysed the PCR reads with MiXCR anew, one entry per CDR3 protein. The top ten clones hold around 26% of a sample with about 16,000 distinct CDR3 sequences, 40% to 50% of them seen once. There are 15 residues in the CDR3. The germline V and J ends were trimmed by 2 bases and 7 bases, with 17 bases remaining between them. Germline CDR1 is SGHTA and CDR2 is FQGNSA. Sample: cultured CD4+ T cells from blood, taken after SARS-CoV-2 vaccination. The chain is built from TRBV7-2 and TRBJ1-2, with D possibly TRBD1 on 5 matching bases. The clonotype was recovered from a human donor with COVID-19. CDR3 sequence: CASSLSTQGSGGYTF. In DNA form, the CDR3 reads TGTGCCAGCAGCTTAAGTACGCAGGGCTCGGGTGGCTACACCTTC.